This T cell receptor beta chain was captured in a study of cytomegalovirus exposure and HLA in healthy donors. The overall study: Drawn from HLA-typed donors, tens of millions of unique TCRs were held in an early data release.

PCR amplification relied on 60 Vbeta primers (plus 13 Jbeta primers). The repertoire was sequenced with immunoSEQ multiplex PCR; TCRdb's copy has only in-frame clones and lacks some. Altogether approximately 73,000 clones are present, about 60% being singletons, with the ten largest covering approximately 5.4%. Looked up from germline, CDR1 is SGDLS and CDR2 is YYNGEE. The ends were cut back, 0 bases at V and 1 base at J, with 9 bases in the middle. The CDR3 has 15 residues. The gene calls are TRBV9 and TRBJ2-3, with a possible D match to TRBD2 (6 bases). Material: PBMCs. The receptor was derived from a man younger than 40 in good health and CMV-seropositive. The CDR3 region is CASSVDGGGTDTQYF. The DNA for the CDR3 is TGTGCCAGCAGCGTAGACGGCGGGGGCACAGATACGCAGTATTTT.